Here is one TCR beta chain with its context. Its target is unknown. The data belong to a study of human T cells and chemical hapten exposure. General study findings and limits: A positive correlation with patch test score was found for PT1 expanded TCR counts. The formation of large CDR3 similarity clusters by expanded TCRs significantly exceeded that of controls.

Noted time point: pre-sensitization, week 0. Specified treatment: therapeutic diphenylcyclopropenone sensitization with weekly scalp DPC. TCRdb re-analysed the RACE reads in MiXCR, keeping a single row per CDR3 protein. The sample includes more than 250,000 distinct CDR3 sequences, about 9.4% seen only once; the top ten take 2.3%. V gave up 1 base and J gave up 9 bases; unmatched junction bases: 6. CDR3 length: 15 amino acids. Per germline, CDR1 SGHTA and CDR2 FQGNSA. The origin of this receptor is a woman aged 40 to 50 with alopecia areata. Some clones in this sample may be carry-over from other donors' samples. V usage is TRBV7-2 and J usage is TRBJ2-3; 11 positions agree with TRBD2. The starting material was whole blood, obtained in connection with sensitization to the hapten diphenylcyclopropenone (DPC). The CDR3 sequence: CASSLGTSGLRTQYF. Here the CDR3 DNA reads TGTGCCAGCAGCTTAGGGACTAGCGGGCTAAGAACGCAGTATTTT.